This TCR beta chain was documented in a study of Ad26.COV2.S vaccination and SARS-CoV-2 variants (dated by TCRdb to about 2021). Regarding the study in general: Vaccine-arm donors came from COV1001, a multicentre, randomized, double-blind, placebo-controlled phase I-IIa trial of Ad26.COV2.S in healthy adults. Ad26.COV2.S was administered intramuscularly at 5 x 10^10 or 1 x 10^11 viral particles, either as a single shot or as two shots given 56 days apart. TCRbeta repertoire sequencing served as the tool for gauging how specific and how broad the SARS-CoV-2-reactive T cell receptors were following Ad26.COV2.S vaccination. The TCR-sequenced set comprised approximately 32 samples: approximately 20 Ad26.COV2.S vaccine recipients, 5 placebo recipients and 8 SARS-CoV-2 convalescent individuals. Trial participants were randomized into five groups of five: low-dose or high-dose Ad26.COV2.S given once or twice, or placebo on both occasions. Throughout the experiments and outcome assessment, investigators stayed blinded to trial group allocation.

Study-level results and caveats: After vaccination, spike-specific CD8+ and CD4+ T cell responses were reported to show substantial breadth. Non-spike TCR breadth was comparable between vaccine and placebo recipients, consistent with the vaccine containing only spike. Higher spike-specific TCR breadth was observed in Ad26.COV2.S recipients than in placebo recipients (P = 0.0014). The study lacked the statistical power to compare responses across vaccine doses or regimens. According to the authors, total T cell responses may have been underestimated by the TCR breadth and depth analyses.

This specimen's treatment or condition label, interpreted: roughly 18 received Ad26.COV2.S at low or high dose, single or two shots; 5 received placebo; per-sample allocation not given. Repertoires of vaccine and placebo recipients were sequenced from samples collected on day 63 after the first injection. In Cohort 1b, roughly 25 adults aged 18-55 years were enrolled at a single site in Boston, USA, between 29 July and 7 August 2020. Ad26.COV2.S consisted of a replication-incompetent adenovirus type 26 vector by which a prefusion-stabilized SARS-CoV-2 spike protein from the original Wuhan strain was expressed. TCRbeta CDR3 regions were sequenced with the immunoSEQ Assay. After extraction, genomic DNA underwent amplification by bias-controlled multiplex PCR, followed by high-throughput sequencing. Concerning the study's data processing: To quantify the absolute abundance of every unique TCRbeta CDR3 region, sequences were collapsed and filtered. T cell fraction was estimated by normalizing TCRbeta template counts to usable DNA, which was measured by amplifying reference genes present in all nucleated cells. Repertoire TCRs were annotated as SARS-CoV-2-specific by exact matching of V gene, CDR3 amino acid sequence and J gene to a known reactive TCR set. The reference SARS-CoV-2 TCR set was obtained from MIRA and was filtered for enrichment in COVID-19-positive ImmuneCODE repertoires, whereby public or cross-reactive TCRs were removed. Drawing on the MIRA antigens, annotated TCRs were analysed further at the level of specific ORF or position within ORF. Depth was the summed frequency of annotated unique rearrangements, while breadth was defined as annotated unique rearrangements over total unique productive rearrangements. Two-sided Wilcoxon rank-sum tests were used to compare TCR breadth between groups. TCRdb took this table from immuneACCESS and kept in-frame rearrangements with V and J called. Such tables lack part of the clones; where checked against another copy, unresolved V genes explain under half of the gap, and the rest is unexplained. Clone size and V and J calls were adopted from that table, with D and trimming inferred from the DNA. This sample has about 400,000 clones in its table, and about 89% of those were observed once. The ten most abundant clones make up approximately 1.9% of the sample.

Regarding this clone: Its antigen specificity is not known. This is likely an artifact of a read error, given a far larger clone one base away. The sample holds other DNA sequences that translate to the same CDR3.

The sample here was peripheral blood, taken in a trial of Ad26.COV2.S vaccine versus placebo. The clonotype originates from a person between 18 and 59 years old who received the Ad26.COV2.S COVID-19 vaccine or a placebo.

At the DNA level, the sequence is TGTGCCAGCAGAGGGACTAGCGGGAACACCGGGGAGCTGTTTTTT. Its protein is CASRGTSGNTGELFF. The chain is assembled from TRBV2 and TRBJ2-2, and TRBD2 matches 11 of the central bases. Trimming removed 6 bases from V and 1 base from J; the gene matches leave 1 base unexplained. As encoded in the germline V gene, CDR1 is SNHLY while CDR2 is FYNNEI. Spanning cysteine to phenylalanine, the CDR3 consists of 15 amino acids. Of all the DNA, just the CDR3 is kept, 45 bases in frame from base 1.